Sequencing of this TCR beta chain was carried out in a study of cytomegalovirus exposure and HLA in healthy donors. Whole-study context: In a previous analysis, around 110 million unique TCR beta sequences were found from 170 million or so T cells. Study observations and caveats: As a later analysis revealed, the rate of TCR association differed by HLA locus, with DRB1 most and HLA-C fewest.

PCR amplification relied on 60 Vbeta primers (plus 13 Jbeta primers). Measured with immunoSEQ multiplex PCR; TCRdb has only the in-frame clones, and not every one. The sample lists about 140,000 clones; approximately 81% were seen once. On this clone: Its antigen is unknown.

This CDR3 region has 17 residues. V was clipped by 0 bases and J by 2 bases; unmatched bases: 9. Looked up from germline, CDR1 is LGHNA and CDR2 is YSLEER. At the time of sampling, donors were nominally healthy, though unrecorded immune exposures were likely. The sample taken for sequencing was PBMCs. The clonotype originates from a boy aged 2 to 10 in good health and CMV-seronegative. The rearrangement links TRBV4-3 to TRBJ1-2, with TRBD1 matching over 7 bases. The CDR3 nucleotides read TGCGCCAGCAGCCAAGATTGGGACAGTTTTACCAACTATGGCTACACCTTC. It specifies CASSQDWDSFTNYGYTF.